One sample yielded the 21 T cell receptor beta chains listed below, sequenced in a study of blood T cell repertoires in COVID-19. The assay was immunoSEQ multiplex PCR, and TCRdb's table has in-frame clones only and misses some. Among around 300,000 clones listed, roughly 90% were seen once. The sequencing sample was made of peripheral blood. The receptors come from a woman aged 40 to 50 who had recovered from COVID-19.

The chain joins TRBV12-3 or TRBV12-4 to TRBJ1-5, with D tentatively TRBD1 (5 bases). V was clipped by 7 bases and J by 4 bases, with 11 bases between them. This CDR3 region has 13 residues. The CDR3 DNA is TGTGCCAGCACGTGGGGCAGTAATCAGCCCCAGCATTTT. It codes for CASTWGSNQPQHF.

This chain uses TRBV10-2 with TRBJ2-3; 8 bases align to TRBD2. Germline CDR1 and CDR2: WSHSY and SAAADI. The CDR3 contains 15 residues. The V segment lost 5 bases and the J segment 0 bases; nucleotides outside the gene matches: 4. The CDR3 reads CASSSLAASTDTQYF. In nucleotides, the CDR3 is TGCGCCAGCAGTTCACTAGCGGCTAGCACAGATACGCAGTATTTT.

The rearrangement joins TRBV4-2 to TRBJ1-2, with a possible D match to TRBD1 (5 bases). Trimming stripped 0 bases from V and 8 bases from J, with 16 bases between. Per germline, CDR1 LGHNA and CDR2 YNFKEQ. The CDR3 runs 15 residues. CDR3 coding DNA: TGTGCCAGCAGCCAAGATATGGGGGGAGGAAACGGCTACACCTTC. This sequence encodes CASSQDMGGGNGYTF.

Regarding this clone: This sample also contains other DNA sequences that code for the same CDR3. The chain couples TRBV11-2 to TRBJ2-7; 8 bases map to TRBD2. V was clipped by 0 bases and J by 0 bases; unmatched bases: 1. Germline CDR1 reads SGHAT; CDR2 reads FQNNGV. This CDR3 is built from 15 residues. CDR3: CASSLDGTSSYEQYF. The CDR3 region has the DNA TGTGCCAGCAGCTTAGACGGGACTAGCTCCTACGAGCAGTACTTC.

The chain has TRBV24-1 and TRBJ2-1; TRBD1 is a possible D gene (5 bases). V was cut by 0 bases and J by 13 bases, with 12 bases left in between. The CDR3 has 13 amino acids. Germline CDR1 and CDR2: KGHDR and SFDVKD. CDR3 in DNA: TGTGCCACCAGTGATTTGGTAGGGCAGGGCCAGTTCTTC. Translating gives CATSDLVGQGQFF.

This chain connects TRBV20-1 to TRBJ2-2; possibly TRBD2 for D (6 bases). With 3 bases removed from V and 0 bases from J, the gap between germline ends came to 8 bases. The CDR3 contains 14 residues. The germline V gene encodes CDR1 DFQATT and CDR2 SNEGSKA (reference sequence). Written as DNA, the CDR3 is TGCAGTGCTAGTCCGGGGGCGAACACCGGGGAGCTGTTTTTT. This sequence encodes CSASPGANTGELFF.

V usage is TRBV7-9 and J usage is TRBJ1-1; D is perhaps TRBD1 (6 bases). This CDR3 is 15 amino acids long. Germline V gene lookup returns CDR1 SEHNR and CDR2 FQNEAQ (reference sequence). Trimming pared 6 bases from V and 0 bases from J, leaving 14 bases between. CDR3 region: CASSSTGWMNTEAFF. CDR3 DNA sequence: TGTGCCAGCAGTTCCACAGGGTGGATGAACACTGAAGCTTTCTTT. The full variable domain, its missing parts supplied by reference TRBV7-9 and TRBJ1-1, is DTGVSQNPRHKITKRGQNVTFRCDPISEHNRLYWYRQTLGQGPEFLTYFQNEAQLEKSRLLSDRFSAERPKGSFSTLEIQRTEQGDSAMYLCASSSTGWMNTEAFFGQGTRLTVV.

The gene calls are TRBV27 and TRBJ2-1; D unresolved. Trimming removed 2 bases from V and 7 bases from J, with 12 bases in between. The CDR3 covers 14 residues. From germline, CDR1 is MNHEY and CDR2 SMNVEV (reference sequence). The CDR3 is CASSLLLSSNEQFF. As DNA, the CDR3 is TGTGCCAGCAGTTTACTTCTCAGTTCTAATGAGCAGTTCTTC.

The V gene is TRBV9, the J gene TRBJ1-2, with TRBD1 matching over 7 bases. Germline lookup yields CDR1 SGDLS and CDR2 YYNGEE. The CDR3 covers 16 residues. The V and J ends lost 0 bases and 0 bases, in that order; junction bases with no gene match: 5. CDR3 loop: CASSVGRGESNYGYTF. In nucleotides, the CDR3 is TGTGCCAGCAGCGTAGGCAGGGGGGAATCTAACTATGGCTACACCTTC. The full variable domain, with the rest looked up from reference TRBV9 and TRBJ1-2, is DSGVTQTPKHLITATGQRVTLRCSPRSGDLSVYWYQQSLDQGLQFLIQYYNGEERAKGNILERFSAQQFPDLHSELNLSSLELGDSALYFCASSVGRGESNYGYTFGSGTRLTVV.

The chain is built from TRBV5-4 and TRBJ2-6; the D gene is possibly TRBD2 (5 bases). The ends were cut back, 0 bases at V and 0 bases at J, with 13 bases in the middle. The CDR3 loop spans 18 amino acids. Germline CDR1 reads SGHNT; CDR2 reads YYREEE (reference sequence). Here the CDR3 DNA reads TGTGCCAGCAGCTTGGGAGGGCAAGGCCTCTCTGGGGCCAACGTCCTGACTTTC. Its translation is CASSLGGQGLSGANVLTF.

This clone was seen only once. V usage is TRBV2 and J usage is TRBJ2-3, with TRBD2 identical over 12 bases. Germline CDR1 is SNHLY and CDR2 is FYNNEI. V lost 6 bases to trimming and J lost 2 bases; unmatched junction nucleotides: 6. CDR3 length: 16 residues. CDR3 coding DNA: TGTGCCAGCAGGAGGGGACTAGCGGGTGTCACAGATACGCAGTATTTT. Translating it yields CASRRGLAGVTDTQYF.

About this clone: This sample includes further DNA sequences coding for the same CDR3. CDR3 region: CASSPGTTYNEQFF. The CDR3 region has the DNA TGCGCCAGCAGCCCCGGGACAACGTACAATGAGCAGTTCTTC. J is TRBJ2-1 and V is TRBV5-1, with D possibly matching TRBD1 (6 bases). The CDR3 length is 14 residues. V was pared by 4 bases and J by 4 bases, with 12 bases between. Germline CDR1 SGHRS, CDR2 YFSETQ.

This clone appeared a few times. For the CDR3, the DNA is TGTGCCTGGAGTGGGGGACAGGGTGTGCTCACTGAAGCTTTCTTT. Protein product: CAWSGGQGVLTEAFF. The chain joins TRBV30 to TRBJ1-1, with 9 bases that match TRBD1. Germline CDR1 and CDR2: GTSNPN and SVGIG (reference sequence). The CDR3 length is 15 residues. The ends lost 1 base at V and 4 bases at J; junction bases unmatched: 7.

The chain combines TRBV7-8 with TRBJ2-3; 8 positions agree with TRBD2. J gave up 3 bases and V 6 bases, and 8 bases lay outside the gene matches. The CDR3 totals 15 residues. Germline loops: CDR1 SGHVS, CDR2 FQNEAQ. The CDR3 region is CASREAGVGTDTQYF. Here the CDR3 DNA reads TGTGCCAGCAGGGAAGCGGGAGTTGGTACAGATACGCAGTATTTT.

The chain is built from TRBV29-1 and TRBJ2-2, with a weak D call TRBD2 (6 bases). This CDR3 comprises 12 residues. Trimming removed 2 bases at V and 7 bases at J, with 8 bases between. Germline CDR1 and CDR2: SQVTM and ANQGSEA. This CDR3 is CSVEWGDGELFF. The CDR3 bases are TGCAGCGTTGAATGGGGGGACGGGGAGCTGTTTTTT.

The V and J genes are TRBV18 and TRBJ1-5; maybe TRBD1 (5 bases). Trimming took off 4 bases at V and 5 bases at J, with 9 bases between the two ends. Germline-derived CDR1 and CDR2 are KGHSH and LQKENI. The CDR3 extends over 13 amino acids. Written as DNA, the CDR3 is TGTGCCAGCTCACTCGGGACTGATCAGCCCCAGCATTTT. Translation gives CASSLGTDQPQHF.

Concerning this clone: Other nucleotide sequences in the sample specify the same CDR3. The chain carries TRBV27 and TRBJ1-1, with D possibly TRBD1 on 6 matching bases. V was cut by 3 bases and J by 4 bases, with 9 bases left in between. CDR1 is MNHEY and CDR2 is SMNVEV in the germline V gene (reference sequence). This CDR3 has 13 amino acids. The CDR3 spells CASSFGGSTEAFF. CDR3 bases: TGTGCCAGCAGTTTTGGGGGCTCCACTGAAGCTTTCTTT.

The V and J genes are TRBV7-2 and TRBJ2-7; perhaps TRBD2 as D (5 bases). Germline values: CDR1 SGHTA, CDR2 FQGNSA. This CDR3 has 16 residues. Trimming shortened V by 1 base and J by 1 base, and 14 bases separated the two germline ends. CDR3 sequence reads: CASSLGLAPVSYEQYF. In DNA, the CDR3 is TGTGCCAGCAGCTTAGGGCTAGCCCCAGTGTCCTACGAGCAGTACTTC.

This clone has more than one count but fewer than ten. This chain uses TRBV6-5 with TRBJ2-1, with a possible D match to TRBD2 (6 bases). The V gene lost 7 bases and the J gene lost 4 bases, with 14 bases spanning the gap. CDR3 length: 14 residues. Germline CDR1 MNHEY, CDR2 SVGAGI. CDR3 nucleotide sequence: TGTGCCAGCACCGACGGGAGTAGGTACAATGAGCAGTTCTTC. Its protein is CASTDGSRYNEQFF.

This clone has a single count. The chain couples TRBV28 to TRBJ2-3; maybe TRBD2 (5 bases). The CDR3 runs to 15 residues. V was trimmed by 5 bases and J by 5 bases, leaving 17 bases between them. CDR1 and CDR2 (germline): MDHEN, SYDVKM. CDR3 in DNA: TGTGCCAGCAGTGACCTAGCAACGTTGGGAGATACGCAGTATTTT. This encodes CASSDLATLGDTQYF.

This chain uses TRBV5-4 with TRBJ2-3; TRBD2 matches 7 bases. The CDR3 has 15 residues. In germline, CDR1 is SGHNT, CDR2 YYREEE (reference sequence). V lost 4 bases and J lost 2; bases outside the gene matches: 7. This chain's CDR3 is CASSLGLENTDTQYF. In nucleotides, the CDR3 is TGTGCCAGCAGCCTCGGACTAGAGAACACAGATACGCAGTATTTT.